This paragraph reports one T cell receptor beta chain. These data are taken from a study of blood T cell repertoires in COVID-19. The data were produced by immunoSEQ multiplex PCR, yet TCRdb's version contains in-frame clones alone and is incomplete. The data contain around 160,000 clones, 70% to 90% of them singletons. V lost 0 bases, J lost 7 bases, and 16 bases lay in between. Looked up from germline, CDR1 is LGHDT and CDR2 is YNNKEL (reference sequence). This CDR3 has 17 residues. The TCR comes from a woman aged 35 to 49 with active or convalescent COVID-19. Sequencing was performed on peripheral blood. The J gene is TRBJ1-6, the V gene TRBV3-1 (or the pseudogene TRBV3-2); a weak D match, TRBD1 (5 bases). This CDR3 reads CASSQEQAFRLNSPLHF. The CDR3 DNA reads TGTGCCAGCAGCCAAGAACAGGCGTTTAGGCTGAATTCACCCCTCCACTTT.